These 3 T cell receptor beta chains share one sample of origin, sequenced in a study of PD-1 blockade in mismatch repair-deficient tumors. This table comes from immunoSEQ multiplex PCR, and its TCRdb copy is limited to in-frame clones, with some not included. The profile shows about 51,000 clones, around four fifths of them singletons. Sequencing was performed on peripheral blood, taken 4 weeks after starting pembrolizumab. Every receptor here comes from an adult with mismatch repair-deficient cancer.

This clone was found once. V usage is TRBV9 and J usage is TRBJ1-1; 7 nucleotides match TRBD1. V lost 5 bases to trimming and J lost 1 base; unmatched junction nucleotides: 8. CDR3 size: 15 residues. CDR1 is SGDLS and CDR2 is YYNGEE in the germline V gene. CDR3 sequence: CASSRGTDGNTEAFF. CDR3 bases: TGTGCCAGCAGTCGGGGGACAGACGGGAACACTGAAGCTTTCTTT.

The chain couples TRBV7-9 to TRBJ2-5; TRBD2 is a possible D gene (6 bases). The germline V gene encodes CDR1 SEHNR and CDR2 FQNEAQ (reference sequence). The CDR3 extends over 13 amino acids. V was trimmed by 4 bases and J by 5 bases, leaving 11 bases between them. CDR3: CASSSPAGETQYF. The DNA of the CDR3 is TGTGCCAGCAGCTCACCCGCGGGGGAGACCCAGTACTTC.

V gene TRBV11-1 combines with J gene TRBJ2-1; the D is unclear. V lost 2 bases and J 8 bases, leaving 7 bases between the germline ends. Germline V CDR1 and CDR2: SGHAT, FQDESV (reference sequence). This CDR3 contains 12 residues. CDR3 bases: TGTGCCAGCAGCTTATTGGCGGATGAGCAGTTCTTC. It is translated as CASSLLADEQFF.